Listed below are T cell receptor beta chains from one sample, sequenced in a study of blood T cell repertoires in COVID-19. Some clones are missing from TCRdb's copy, which holds only in-frame ones; the method was immunoSEQ multiplex PCR. The sample contains 120,000 to 150,000 clones, approximately 89% of which appear only once. The sequenced material came from peripheral blood. These receptors all come from a human donor in a cohort sampled during active COVID-19. CDR3s include the opening cysteine and the closing phenylalanine or tryptophan. D genes are given only for firm matches. Size values are once, few and many counts, or a class for expanded clones, and some rows have none.

v_call: TRBV6-6; d_call: TRBD1; clone_size: once; j_call: TRBJ1-1; cdr3_aa: CASSRGQYTEAFF; cdr3_nt: TGTGCCAGCAGTCGGGGACAGTACACTGAAGCTTTCTTT
v_call: TRBV7-6; d_call: TRBD2; clone_size: once; j_call: TRBJ2-4; cdr3_aa: CASSSRLAGGQDIQYF; cdr3_nt: TGTGCCAGCAGCTCCCGACTAGCGGGGGGGCAGGACATTCAGTACTTC
v_call: TRBV7-9; d_call: .; clone_size: .; j_call: TRBJ2-5; cdr3_aa: CASRSGFRVETQYF; cdr3_nt: TGTGCCAGCAGGTCGGGGTTCAGAGTCGAGACCCAGTACTTC
v_call: TRBV10-3; d_call: TRBD1; clone_size: once; j_call: TRBJ1-4; cdr3_aa: CAISKTGGSEKLFF; cdr3_nt: TGTGCCATCAGCAAGACAGGGGGTAGTGAAAAACTGTTTTTT
v_call: TRBV30; d_call: TRBD2; clone_size: .; j_call: TRBJ2-1; cdr3_aa: CAWTSGGRNNEQFF; cdr3_nt: TGTGCCTGGACTAGCGGGGGGCGAAACAATGAGCAGTTCTTC
v_call: TRBV5-6; d_call: TRBD1; clone_size: few; j_call: TRBJ1-6; cdr3_aa: CASSRDRANSPLHF; cdr3_nt: TGTGCCAGCAGCCGGGACAGGGCTAATTCACCCCTCCACTTT
v_call: TRBV25-1; d_call: TRBD2; clone_size: once; j_call: TRBJ2-1; cdr3_aa: CASSEYTPRGVHNEQFF; cdr3_nt: TGTGCCAGCAGTGAATATACCCCGCGGGGGGTGCACAATGAGCAGTTCTTC
v_call: TRBV27; d_call: TRBD1; clone_size: .; j_call: TRBJ1-2; cdr3_aa: CASSTATGNYGYTF; cdr3_nt: TGTGCCAGCAGTACTGCGACAGGGAACTATGGCTACACCTTC
v_call: TRBV7-3; d_call: TRBD1; clone_size: .; j_call: TRBJ2-4; cdr3_aa: CASSLTTGAGKNIQYF; cdr3_nt: TGTGCCAGCAGCTTAACGACAGGGGCGGGCAAAAACATTCAGTACTTC
v_call: TRBV19; d_call: TRBD1; clone_size: once; j_call: TRBJ1-2; cdr3_aa: CASSVRDRDYGYTF; cdr3_nt: TGTGCCAGTAGTGTCCGGGACAGAGACTATGGCTACACCTTC
v_call: TRBV19; d_call: TRBD1; clone_size: .; j_call: TRBJ2-7; cdr3_aa: CASSIQGAYEQYF; cdr3_nt: TGTGCCAGTAGTATACAGGGGGCTTACGAGCAGTACTTC
v_call: TRBV6-5; d_call: .; clone_size: .; j_call: TRBJ2-3; cdr3_aa: CASKRQGVVPDTQYF; cdr3_nt: TGTGCCAGCAAACGTCAGGGCGTGGTACCAGATACGCAGTATTTT
v_call: TRBV2; d_call: .; clone_size: many; j_call: TRBJ1-5; cdr3_aa: CASNRQGMTQHF; cdr3_nt: TGTGCCAGCAATAGGCAGGGAATGACCCAGCATTTT
v_call: TRBV14; d_call: .; clone_size: .; j_call: TRBJ2-1; cdr3_aa: CASSQDQGGATYNEQFF; cdr3_nt: TGTGCCAGCAGCCAAGATCAAGGAGGGGCTACCTACAATGAGCAGTTCTTC
v_call: TRBV6-4; d_call: .; clone_size: few; j_call: TRBJ2-2; cdr3_aa: CASSDAAGSNTGELFF; cdr3_nt: TGTGCCAGCAGTGACGCTGCAGGGTCGAACACCGGGGAGCTGTTTTTT
v_call: TRBV11-1; d_call: TRBD2; clone_size: .; j_call: TRBJ2-7; cdr3_aa: CASSLGTSGEGEQFF; cdr3_nt: TGTGCCAGCAGCCTTGGGACTAGCGGGGAGGGAGAGCAATTCTTC
v_call: TRBV6-2/TRBV6-3; d_call: .; clone_size: once; j_call: TRBJ1-5; cdr3_aa: CASSYTGESGQPQHF; cdr3_nt: TGTGCCAGCAGTTACACGGGGGAATCAGGTCAGCCCCAGCATTTT
v_call: TRBV5-1; d_call: TRBD1; clone_size: .; j_call: TRBJ1-1; cdr3_aa: CASSSGQPVTEAFF; cdr3_nt: TGCGCCAGCAGCTCGGGACAGCCGGTGACTGAAGCTTTCTTT
v_call: TRBV18; d_call: .; clone_size: .; j_call: TRBJ1-4; cdr3_aa: CASSPRGEKLFF; cdr3_nt: TGTGCCAGCTCACCCCGGGGTGAAAAACTGTTTTTT
v_call: TRBV11-2; d_call: .; clone_size: .; j_call: TRBJ2-3; cdr3_aa: CASSPLQARTDTQYF; cdr3_nt: TGTGCCAGCAGCCCCCTCCAGGCACGCACAGATACGCAGTATTTT
v_call: TRBV9; d_call: TRBD1; clone_size: .; j_call: TRBJ2-2; cdr3_aa: CASSVGPGGGSTGELFF; cdr3_nt: TGTGCCAGCAGCGTAGGACCAGGGGGTGGTAGCACCGGGGAGCTGTTTTTT
v_call: TRBV27; d_call: .; clone_size: once; j_call: TRBJ1-3; cdr3_aa: CASSLRTPSSGNTIYF; cdr3_nt: TGTGCCAGCAGTTTAAGAACGCCGAGCTCTGGAAACACCATATATTTT
v_call: TRBV2; d_call: .; clone_size: .; j_call: TRBJ2-1; cdr3_aa: CASSVPRYNEQFF; cdr3_nt: TGTGCCAGCAGTGTGCCCAGGTACAATGAGCAGTTCTTC
v_call: TRBV4-3; d_call: TRBD2; clone_size: .; j_call: TRBJ2-1; cdr3_aa: CASSQQTSGSYNEQFF; cdr3_nt: TGCGCCAGCAGCCAACAAACTAGCGGATCCTACAATGAGCAGTTCTTC
v_call: TRBV25-1; d_call: .; clone_size: .; j_call: TRBJ1-1; cdr3_aa: CASTDWSTITEAFF; cdr3_nt: TGTGCCAGCACCGATTGGAGTACCATCACTGAAGCTTTCTTT
v_call: TRBV5-4; d_call: TRBD1; clone_size: .; j_call: TRBJ1-4; cdr3_aa: CASSWGTGGQLDEKLFF; cdr3_nt: TGTGCCAGCAGCTGGGGGACAGGGGGCCAGCTTGATGAAAAACTGTTTTTT
v_call: TRBV29-1; d_call: TRBD1; clone_size: .; j_call: TRBJ1-1; cdr3_aa: CSAQTGGNTEAFF; cdr3_nt: TGCAGCGCACAAACAGGGGGGAACACTGAAGCTTTCTTT
v_call: TRBV2; d_call: TRBD2; clone_size: .; j_call: TRBJ2-2; cdr3_aa: CASSEVRTRGTGELFF; cdr3_nt: TGTGCCAGCAGTGAGGTCCGGACTAGAGGCACCGGGGAGCTGTTTTTT
v_call: TRBV7-3; d_call: TRBD1; clone_size: few; j_call: TRBJ2-1; cdr3_aa: CASSANRGSYNEQFF; cdr3_nt: TGTGCCAGCAGCGCGAACAGGGGCTCCTACAATGAGCAGTTCTTC
v_call: TRBV7-9; d_call: TRBD2; clone_size: .; j_call: TRBJ2-3; cdr3_aa: CASSLPSGPSPDTQYF; cdr3_nt: TGTGCCAGCAGCTTGCCTAGCGGCCCCTCCCCAGATACGCAGTATTTT
v_call: TRBV29-1; d_call: TRBD1; clone_size: .; j_call: TRBJ1-4; cdr3_aa: CSVRQGDEKLFF; cdr3_nt: TGCAGCGTACGACAGGGGGATGAAAAACTGTTTTTT
v_call: TRBV5-1; d_call: TRBD2; clone_size: .; j_call: TRBJ2-1; cdr3_aa: CASSLGLAGGNEQFF; cdr3_nt: TGCGCCAGCAGCCTAGGACTAGCGGGGGGTAACGAGCAGTTCTTC
v_call: TRBV6-2/TRBV6-3; d_call: TRBD1; clone_size: .; j_call: TRBJ1-4; cdr3_aa: CASSYSGQGNEKLFF; cdr3_nt: TGTGCCAGCAGTTATAGTGGACAGGGGAATGAAAAACTGTTTTTT
v_call: TRBV2; d_call: .; clone_size: once; j_call: TRBJ2-3; cdr3_aa: CASSVGLRGLQYF; cdr3_nt: TGTGCCAGCAGTGTGGGACTCCGAGGGTTGCAGTATTTT
v_call: TRBV7-8; d_call: .; clone_size: .; j_call: TRBJ1-2; cdr3_aa: CASSLGDDGYTF; cdr3_nt: TGTGCCAGCAGCTTAGGAGATGATGGCTACACCTTC
v_call: TRBV9; d_call: .; clone_size: .; j_call: TRBJ2-3; cdr3_aa: CASSSNRVSTDTQYF; cdr3_nt: TGTGCCAGCAGCTCGAACAGGGTGAGCACAGATACGCAGTATTTT
v_call: TRBV11-2; d_call: TRBD1; clone_size: .; j_call: TRBJ1-1; cdr3_aa: CASSAFNRGRSMNTEAFF; cdr3_nt: TGTGCCAGCAGCGCATTTAACAGGGGTCGGAGTATGAACACTGAAGCTTTCTTT
v_call: TRBV12-5; d_call: TRBD2; clone_size: once; j_call: TRBJ2-1; cdr3_aa: CASGLVLSGVSNEQFF; cdr3_nt: TGTGCTAGTGGTTTGGTACTGAGCGGGGTTAGTAATGAGCAGTTCTTC
v_call: TRBV6-1; d_call: TRBD2; clone_size: few; j_call: TRBJ2-7; cdr3_aa: CASSEAGGGAYEQYF; cdr3_nt: TGTGCCAGCAGTGAAGCGGGGGGGGGAGCCTACGAGCAGTACTTC
v_call: TRBV20-1; d_call: TRBD2; clone_size: once; j_call: TRBJ2-1; cdr3_aa: CSASPIAGGPDEQFF; cdr3_nt: TGCAGTGCTAGTCCTATAGCGGGGGGGCCCGATGAGCAGTTCTTC
v_call: TRBV5-1; d_call: .; clone_size: many; j_call: TRBJ1-5; cdr3_aa: CASSRGQDQPQHF; cdr3_nt: TGCGCCAGCAGCAGAGGGCAAGATCAGCCCCAGCATTTT
v_call: TRBV4-1; d_call: .; clone_size: .; j_call: TRBJ1-6; cdr3_aa: CASSPPFGSPLHF; cdr3_nt: TGCGCCAGCAGCCCCCCTTTCGGGTCACCCCTCCACTTT